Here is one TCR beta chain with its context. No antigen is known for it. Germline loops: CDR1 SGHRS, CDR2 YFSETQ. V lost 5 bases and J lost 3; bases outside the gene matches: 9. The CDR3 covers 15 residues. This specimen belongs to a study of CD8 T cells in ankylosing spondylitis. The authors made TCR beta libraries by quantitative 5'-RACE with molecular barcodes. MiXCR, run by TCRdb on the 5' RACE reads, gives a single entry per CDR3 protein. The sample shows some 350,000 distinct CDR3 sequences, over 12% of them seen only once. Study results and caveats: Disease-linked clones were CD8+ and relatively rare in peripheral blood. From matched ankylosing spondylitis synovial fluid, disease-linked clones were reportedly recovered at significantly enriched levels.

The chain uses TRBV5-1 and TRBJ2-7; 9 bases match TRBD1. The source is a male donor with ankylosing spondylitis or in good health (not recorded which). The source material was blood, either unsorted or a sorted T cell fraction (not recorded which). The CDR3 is CASSPDRGMVYEQYF. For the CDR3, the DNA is TGCGCCAGCAGTCCGGACAGGGGAATGGTCTACGAGCAGTACTTC.